The T cell receptor beta chain under discussion was sequenced for a study of PD-L1 blockade in urothelial cancer. The overall study: Patients with male sex and bladder-origin urothelial cancer accounted for about 85% of the roughly 29 enrolled. Study results and caveats: More expansion of tumor-associated blood clones, seen at 3 weeks, marked durable-benefit patients.

V was pared by 3 bases and J by 5 bases, with 4 bases between. Germline lookup yields CDR1 KGHSH and CDR2 LQKENI. The CDR3 is 12 amino acids. Turning to this clone: No antigen is known for it.

Sequenced by immunoSEQ multiplex PCR; TCRdb stores in-frame clones only, minus some. The sample has about 57,000 clones, 86% seen once; the top ten hold less than 3.5%. The rearrangement uses TRBV18 and TRBJ1-4; D remains ambiguous. The input for sequencing was PBMCs, taken around atezolizumab (anti-PD-L1) treatment. The sequence was obtained from a man aged 45-65 years with urothelial cancer. The CDR3: CASSPQNEKLFF. The CDR3 bases are TGTGCCAGCTCACCCCAGAATGAAAAACTGTTTTTT.